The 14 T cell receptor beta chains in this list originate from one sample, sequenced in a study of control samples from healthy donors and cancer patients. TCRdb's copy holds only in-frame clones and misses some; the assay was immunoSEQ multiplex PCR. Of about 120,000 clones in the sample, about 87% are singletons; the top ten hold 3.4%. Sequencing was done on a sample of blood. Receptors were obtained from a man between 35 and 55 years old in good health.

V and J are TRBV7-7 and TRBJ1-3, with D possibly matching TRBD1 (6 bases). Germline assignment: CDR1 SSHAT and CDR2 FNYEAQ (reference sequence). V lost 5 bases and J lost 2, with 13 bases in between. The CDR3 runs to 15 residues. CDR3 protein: CASSRGAGAGNTIYF. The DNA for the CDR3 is TGTGCCAGCAGCAGGGGGGCGGGGGCTGGAAACACCATATATTTT.

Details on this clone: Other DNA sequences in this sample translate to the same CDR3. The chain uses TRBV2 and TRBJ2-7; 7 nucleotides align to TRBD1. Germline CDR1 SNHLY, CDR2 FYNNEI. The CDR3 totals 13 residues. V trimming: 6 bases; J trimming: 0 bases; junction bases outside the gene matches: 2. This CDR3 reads CASSRDSSYEQYF. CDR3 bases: TGTGCCAGCAGCCGGGACAGCTCCTACGAGCAGTACTTC.

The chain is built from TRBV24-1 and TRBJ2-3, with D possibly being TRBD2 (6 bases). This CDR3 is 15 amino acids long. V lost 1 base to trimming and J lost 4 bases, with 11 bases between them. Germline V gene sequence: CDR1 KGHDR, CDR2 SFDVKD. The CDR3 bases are TGTGCCACCAGTGATTTTGGTAGGAGGGCAGATACGCAGTATTTT. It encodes CATSDFGRRADTQYF.

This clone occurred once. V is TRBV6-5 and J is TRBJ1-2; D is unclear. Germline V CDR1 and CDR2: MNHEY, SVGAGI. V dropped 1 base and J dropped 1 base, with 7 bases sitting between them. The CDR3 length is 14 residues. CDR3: CASSYWRGNYGYTF. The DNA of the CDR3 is TGTGCCAGCAGTTACTGGCGGGGTAACTATGGCTACACCTTC.

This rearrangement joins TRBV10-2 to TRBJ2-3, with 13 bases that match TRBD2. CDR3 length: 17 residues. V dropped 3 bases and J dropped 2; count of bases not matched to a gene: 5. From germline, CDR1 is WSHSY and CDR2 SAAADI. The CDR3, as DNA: TGCGCCAGCAGTGATAGGACTAGCGGGGGCTACACAGATACGCAGTATTTT. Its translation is CASSDRTSGGYTDTQYF.

The CDR3 reads CASSPQVNSNQPQHF. For the CDR3, the DNA is TGTGCCAGTAGTCCACAGGTCAATAGCAATCAGCCCCAGCATTTT. The V call is TRBV19, the J call TRBJ1-5, with a possible D match to TRBD1 (5 bases). From germline, CDR1 is LNHDA and CDR2 SQIVND (reference sequence). The CDR3 runs 15 residues. The germline V and J ends were trimmed by 5 bases and 0 bases, with 11 bases remaining between them.

The CDR3 DNA reads as TGTGCCAGCAGACGCTTGAAGGACAGGGACTACGAGCAGTACTTC. It yields the protein CASRRLKDRDYEQYF. The V call is TRBV2, the J call TRBJ2-7; TRBD1 matches 8 bases. The CDR3 is 15 amino acids. CDR1 SNHLY and CDR2 FYNNEI come from the germline V gene. V dropped 6 bases and J dropped 3; count of bases not matched to a gene: 10. The full variable domain, in which reference TRBV2 and TRBJ2-7 provide the parts outside the CDR3, is EPEVTQTPSHQVTQMGQEVILRCVPISNHLYFYWYRQILGQKVEFLVSFYNNEISEKSEIFDDQFSVERPDGSNFTLKIRSTKLEDSAMYFCASRRLKDRDYEQYFGPGTRLTVT.

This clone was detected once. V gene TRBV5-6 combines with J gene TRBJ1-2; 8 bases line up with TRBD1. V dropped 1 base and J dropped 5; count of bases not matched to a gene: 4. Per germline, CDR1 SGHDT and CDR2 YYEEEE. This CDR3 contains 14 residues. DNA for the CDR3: TGTGCCAGCAGCTTGTGGGACAGGACGTATGGCTACACCTTC. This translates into CASSLWDRTYGYTF.

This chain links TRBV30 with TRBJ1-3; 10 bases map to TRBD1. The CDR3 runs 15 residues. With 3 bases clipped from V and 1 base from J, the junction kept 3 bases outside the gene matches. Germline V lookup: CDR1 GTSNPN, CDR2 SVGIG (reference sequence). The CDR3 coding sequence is TGTGCCTGGAGGGACAGGGGGAGATCTGGAAACACCATATATTTT. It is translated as CAWRDRGRSGNTIYF.

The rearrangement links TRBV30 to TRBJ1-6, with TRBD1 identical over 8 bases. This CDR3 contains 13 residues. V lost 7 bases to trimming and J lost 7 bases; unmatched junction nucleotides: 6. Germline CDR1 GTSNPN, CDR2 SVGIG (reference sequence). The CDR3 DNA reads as TGTGCCTTCGGACAGGGATACAATTCACCCCTCCACTTT. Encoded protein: CAFGQGYNSPLHF. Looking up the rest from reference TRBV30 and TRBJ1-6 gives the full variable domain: SQTIHQWPATLVQPVGSPLSLECTVEGTSNPNLYWYRQAAGRGLQLLFYSVGIGQISSEVPQNLSASRPQDRQFILSSKKLLLSDSGFYLCAFGQGYNSPLHFGNGTRLTVT.

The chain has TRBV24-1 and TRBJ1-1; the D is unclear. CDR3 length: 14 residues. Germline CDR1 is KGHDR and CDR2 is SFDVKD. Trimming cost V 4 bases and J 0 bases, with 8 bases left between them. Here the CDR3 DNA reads TGTGCCACCAGTGACCCAGGACTGAACACTGAAGCTTTCTTT. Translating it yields CATSDPGLNTEAFF.

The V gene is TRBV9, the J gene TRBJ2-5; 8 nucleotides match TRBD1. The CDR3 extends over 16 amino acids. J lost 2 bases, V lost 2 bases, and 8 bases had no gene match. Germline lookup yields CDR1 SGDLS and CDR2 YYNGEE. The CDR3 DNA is TGTGCCAGCAGCGTGGCACCCGGGACAGGACAAGAGACCCAGTACTTC. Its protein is CASSVAPGTGQETQYF.

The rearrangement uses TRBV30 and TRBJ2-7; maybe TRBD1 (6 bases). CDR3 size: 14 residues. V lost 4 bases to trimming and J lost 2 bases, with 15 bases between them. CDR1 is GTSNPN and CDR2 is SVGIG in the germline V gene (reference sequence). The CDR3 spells CAWIDRRLPYEQYF. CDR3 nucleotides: TGTGCCTGGATCGACAGGCGTCTGCCCTACGAGCAGTACTTC.

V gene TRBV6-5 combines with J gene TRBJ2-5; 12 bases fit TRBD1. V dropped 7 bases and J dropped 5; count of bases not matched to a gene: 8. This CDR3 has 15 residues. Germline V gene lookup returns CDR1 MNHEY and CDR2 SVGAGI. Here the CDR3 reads CASTQGDRGRETQYF. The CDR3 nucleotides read TGTGCCAGCACCCAGGGGGACAGGGGGCGCGAGACCCAGTACTTC.